The 32 T cell receptor beta chains below were found in one sample sequenced in a study of T cells in Graves' hyperthyroidism and ophthalmopathy. Template material for amplifying TCR beta CDR3 regions consisted of RNA transcripts. The HTBI primer set was used in a first-round RT-PCR of the TCR CDR3. Each CDR3 protein is one row after TCRdb ran MiXCR on the multiplex PCR reads. In the table there are under 400,000 distinct CDR3 sequences, 20% to 25% of which are singletons. The sample was blood. These receptors were collected from a man in his fifties or sixties with Graves' hyperthyroidism.

This clonotype was counted many times. The chain uses TRBV2 and TRBJ2-3; maybe TRBD2 (5 bases). The CDR3 is 14 residues long. Germline assignment: CDR1 SNHLY and CDR2 FYNNEI. V lost 3 bases, J lost 6 bases, and 13 bases lay in between. CDR3 nucleotides: TGTGCCAGCAGTGAGAACCCTCGGGGTGATACGCAGTATTTT. As protein: CASSENPRGDTQYF. Full variable domain (outside the CDR3, taken from reference TRBV2 and TRBJ2-3): EPEVTQTPSHQVTQMGQEVILRCVPISNHLYFYWYRQILGQKVEFLVSFYNNEISEKSEIFDDQFSVERPDGSNFTLKIRSTKLEDSAMYFCASSENPRGDTQYFGPGTRLTVL.

This clonotype was counted many times. The V gene is TRBV2, the J gene TRBJ2-3; the D gene is possibly TRBD1 (5 bases). The CDR3 sequence is 14 residues long. CDR1 is SNHLY, CDR2 FYNNEI, per germline. V lost 7 bases and J 3 bases, leaving 14 bases between the germline ends. In nucleotides, the CDR3 is TGTGCCAGCAAGGGTCCAGGGATGACAGATACGCAGTATTTT. Amino acid sequence: CASKGPGMTDTQYF.

The rearrangement uses TRBV10-1 and TRBJ2-1; D may be TRBD2 (5 bases). CDR1 WNHNN and CDR2 SYGVQD come from the germline V gene (reference sequence). The CDR3 has 15 residues. V was cut by 2 bases and J by 2 bases, with 10 bases left in between. The CDR3, as DNA: TGCGCCAGCAGTGAGGAGCGGAACGCCTACAATGAGCAGTTCTTC. Its translation: CASSEERNAYNEQFF.

The chain joins TRBV24-1 to TRBJ2-2, with TRBD1 matching over 8 bases. This CDR3 contains 16 residues. With 2 bases clipped from V and 1 base from J, the junction kept 2 bases outside the gene matches. Germline CDR1 KGHDR, CDR2 SFDVKD. Here the CDR3 reads CATSDSDRVNTGELFF. The CDR3, as DNA: TGTGCCACCAGTGATTCGGACAGGGTGAACACCGGGGAGCTGTTTTTT.

The genes are TRBV6-2 or TRBV6-3 and TRBJ1-2; 7 bases are shared with TRBD1. The length of the CDR3 is 14 residues. Per germline, CDR1 MNHEY and CDR2 SVGEGT. The junction had 4 bases not matched to a gene; V was cut back by 2 bases and J by 4 bases. The CDR3 DNA is TGTGCCAGCAGTTACAGAGGGGGCACCTATGGCTACACCTTC. It yields the protein CASSYRGGTYGYTF.

This clonotype was found many times. The J gene is TRBJ2-1, the V gene TRBV3-1; 9 bases are a match to TRBD2. Germline V lookup: CDR1 LGHDT, CDR2 YNNKEL (reference sequence). Trimming cost V 5 bases and J 9 bases; bases outside gene matches: 5. The CDR3 is 13 amino acids. CDR3 protein: CASSWGLAAEQFF. CDR3 bases: TGTGCCAGCAGCTGGGGACTAGCTGCTGAGCAGTTCTTC.

This chain connects TRBV18 to TRBJ1-2; tentative D call: TRBD1 (6 bases). CDR1 and CDR2 (germline): KGHSH, LQKENI. Trimming left V 6 bases short and J 8 bases short, with 19 bases between. CDR3 length: 14 amino acids. Here the CDR3 reads CASSPDRGLRGYTF. CDR3 nucleotide sequence: TGTGCCAGCTCCCCAGATCGGGGGCTTCGGGGCTACACCTTC. The full variable domain, its missing parts supplied by reference TRBV18 and TRBJ1-2, is NAGVMQNPRHLVRRRGQEARLRCSPMKGHSHVYWYRQLPEEGLKFMVYLQKENIIDESGMPKERFSAEFPKEGPSILRIQQVVRGDSAAYFCASSPDRGLRGYTFGSGTRLTVV.

The chain combines TRBV11-3 with TRBJ2-3; 7 bases fit TRBD2. The J segment lost 6 bases and the V segment lost 5 bases, leaving 14 bases of the junction unmatched. The CDR3 is 16 residues long. Germline V lookup: CDR1 SGHNT, CDR2 YENEEA. The DNA of the CDR3 is TGTGCCAGCAGCGGACGGACTAGTTACATCGACGATACGCAGTATTTT. It codes for CASSGRTSYIDDTQYF.

This clonotype turned up a few times. This chain links TRBV2 with TRBJ2-2; D might be TRBD1 or TRBD2, each matching 5 bases. The V gene lost 4 bases and the J gene lost 4 bases, with 16 bases spanning the gap. Germline CDR1 and CDR2: SNHLY and FYNNEI. CDR3 size: 16 residues. DNA of the CDR3: TGTGCCAGCAGTGGGGTTGTAGGGACGGGCACCGGGGAGCTGTTTTTT. Encoded protein: CASSGVVGTGTGELFF.

This chain joins TRBV12-3 or TRBV12-4 and TRBJ2-1; 7 bases are a match to TRBD2. The CDR3 is 12 amino acids. The junction had 5 bases not matched to a gene; V was cut back by 7 bases and J by 8 bases. CDR3 DNA: TGTGCCAGCAAGGTGGCGGGAGATGAGCAGTTCTTC. Its protein product is CASKVAGDEQFF.

CDR3 nucleotides: TGTGCCAGTAGTATCCAGGGACAGGGACCCGATACGCAGTATTTT. It translates to CASSIQGQGPDTQYF. The chain is built from TRBV19 and TRBJ2-3; 9 bases match TRBD1. This CDR3 region has 15 residues. From germline, CDR1 is LNHDA and CDR2 SQIVND (reference sequence). V shed 3 bases and J 6 bases; nucleotides not matched to a gene: 7. Based on the CDR3 plus reference TRBV19 and TRBJ2-3, the full variable domain is DGGITQSPKYLFRKEGQNVTLSCEQNLNHDAMYWYRQDPGQGLRLIYYSQIVNDFQKGDIAEGYSVSREKKESFPLTVTSAQKNPTAFYLCASSIQGQGPDTQYFGPGTRLTVL.

This clonotype showed up many times. The chain couples TRBV2 to TRBJ1-1; TRBD1 might be the D (5 bases). Germline-derived CDR1 and CDR2 are SNHLY and FYNNEI. The CDR3 totals 14 residues. V was clipped by 11 bases and J by 0 bases, with 16 bases between them. The CDR3 coding sequence is TGTGCCTCGTGGGTAAGGGGTCTGAACACTGAAGCTTTCTTT. Its translation: CASWVRGLNTEAFF.

V and J are TRBV29-1 and TRBJ2-1, with 9 bases identical to TRBD1. The V segment lost 3 bases and the J segment 4 bases; nucleotides outside the gene matches: 4. Per germline, CDR1 SQVTM and CDR2 ANQGSEA. CDR3 length: 14 amino acids. The DNA of the CDR3 is TGCAGCGTTGAGCCGGGACAGGGATACAATGAGCAGTTCTTC. Its translation is CSVEPGQGYNEQFF.

V is TRBV5-1 and J is TRBJ1-5; 7 bases fit TRBD1. CDR1 and CDR2 from the germline V gene are SGHRS and YFSETQ. This CDR3 comprises 15 residues. After removal of 7 bases from V and 3 bases from J, the junction contained 10 bases not matched to a gene. The CDR3 region is CASRRGQGDNQPQHF. The CDR3 DNA reads as TGCGCCAGCCGAAGGGGGCAGGGTGACAATCAGCCCCAGCATTTT. The full variable domain, completed using reference TRBV5-1 and TRBJ1-5, is KAGVTQTPRYLIKTRGQQVTLSCSPISGHRSVSWYQQTPGQGLQFLFEYFSETQRNKGNFPGRFSGRQFSNSRSEMNVSTLELGDSALYLCASRRGQGDNQPQHFGDGTRLSIL.

The V and J genes are TRBV6-1 and TRBJ1-2, with D uncertain. Germline V gives CDR1 MNHNS, CDR2 SASEGT. The CDR3 is made up of 11 amino acids. The germline V and J ends were trimmed by 6 bases and 6 bases, with 8 bases remaining between them. CDR3 DNA sequence: TGTGCCAGCAGATCCCTTGATGGCTACACCTTC. Translated, it gives CASRSLDGYTF.

This clonotype was counted at least ten times. An end of the junction does not agree with germline; a read error may underlie this. The J gene is TRBJ2-5, the V gene TRBV5-1; 12 nucleotides line up with TRBD1. Per germline, CDR1 SGHRS and CDR2 YFSETQ. The CDR3 extends over 14 amino acids. CDR3 amino acids: CASSSGTGGETQYF. The CDR3 DNA sequence: TGTGCCAGCAGTTCCGGGACAGGGGGCGAGACCCAGTACTTC.

As for this clonotype: Just one base apart from a much larger clone, this may be a read error. The chain combines TRBV7-3 with TRBJ2-3; possibly TRBD1 for D (5 bases). The CDR3 is made up of 16 amino acids. Per the germline V gene, CDR1 is SGHTA and CDR2 is FQGTGA. CDR3 sequence: CASSLTPLKGLDRQYF. Written as DNA, the CDR3 is TGTGCCAGCAGCTTAACCCCACTAAAGGGGTTAGATAGGCAGTATTTT.

The rearrangement joins TRBV9 to TRBJ2-7, with TRBD2 identical over 7 bases. There are 14 residues in the CDR3. J was trimmed by 2 bases and V by 0 bases; bases with no gene match: 2. Germline lookup yields CDR1 SGDLS and CDR2 YYNGEE. The CDR3 DNA reads TGTGCCAGCAGCGTAGAGAGCGGGACCTACGAGCAGTACTTC. The encoded protein is CASSVESGTYEQYF.

This clonotype has at least ten counts. V gene TRBV28 combines with J gene TRBJ2-5, with 14 bases lining up with TRBD2. Germline CDR1 reads MDHEN; CDR2 reads SYDVKM. There are 17 residues in the CDR3. Trimming removed 2 bases from V and 5 bases from J; junction bases left unmatched: 7. This chain's CDR3 is CASSLGTSGSLGETQYF. In DNA form, the CDR3 reads TGTGCCAGCAGTTTAGGGACTAGCGGGAGCCTCGGGGAGACCCAGTACTTC. The variable domain in full, with the rest retrieved from reference TRBV28 and TRBJ2-5, is DVKVTQSSRYLVKRTGEKVFLECVQDMDHENMFWYRQDPGLGLRLIYFSYDVKMKEKGDIPEGYSVSREKKERFSLILESASTNQTSMYLCASSLGTSGSLGETQYFGPGTRLLVL.

The rearrangement uses TRBV28 and TRBJ2-1, with unresolved D. The V gene's germline CDR1 is MDHEN and CDR2 SYDVKM. Trimming removed 6 bases at V and 0 bases at J, with 15 bases between. The CDR3 extends over 16 amino acids. CDR3 region: CASSSPGAVSYNEQFF. As DNA, the CDR3 is TGTGCCAGCAGCTCCCCCGGAGCTGTCTCCTACAATGAGCAGTTCTTC.

This chain uses TRBV28 with TRBJ1-2, with D unresolved. CDR1 and CDR2 from the germline V gene are MDHEN and SYDVKM. The CDR3 runs to 14 residues. Trimming took 3 bases from V and 3 from J, leaving 11 bases between them. The CDR3: CASSFTGEHYGYTF. The CDR3, as DNA: TGTGCCAGCAGTTTTACTGGGGAGCACTATGGCTACACCTTC.

Only a few counts were recorded for this clonotype. CDR3: CSARTQGAEAFF. CDR3 coding DNA: TGCAGTGCTAGGACCCAGGGGGCTGAAGCTTTCTTT. The chain combines TRBV20-1 with TRBJ1-1; 7 bases are a match to TRBD1. This CDR3 contains 12 residues. Per germline, CDR1 DFQATT and CDR2 SNEGSKA (reference sequence). The ends lost 3 bases at V and 6 bases at J; junction bases unmatched: 4.

This clonotype showed up just a few times. The V and J genes are TRBV7-6 and TRBJ1-4; TRBD1 is a possible D gene (5 bases). Germline values: CDR1 SGHVS, CDR2 FNYEAQ. Trimming pared 5 bases from V and 0 bases from J, leaving 16 bases between. This CDR3 is built from 17 residues. CDR3 sequence (DNA): TGTGCCAGCAGCCCCCAGGGTCGTGGATCAACTAATGAAAAACTGTTTTTT. Protein sequence: CASSPQGRGSTNEKLFF.

This clonotype appeared many times. The rearrangement uses TRBV28 and TRBJ2-7; no reliable D call. V was shortened by 4 bases and J by 0 bases, with 13 bases between the two germline ends. Per the germline V gene, CDR1 is MDHEN and CDR2 is SYDVKM. This CDR3 has 15 amino acids. In DNA form, the CDR3 reads TGTGCCAGCAGTTCGCCCGACACCGTCTCCTACGAGCAGTACTTC. As protein: CASSSPDTVSYEQYF.

A few counts support this clonotype. This chain links TRBV30 with TRBJ2-3; D is possibly TRBD1 or TRBD2 (5 bases each). Germline V gene sequence: CDR1 GTSNPN, CDR2 SVGIG (reference sequence). The CDR3 length is 14 residues. DNA for the CDR3: TGTGCGCTGGCTCTTGGGGGAGAGGCAGATACGCAGTATTTT. Translating it yields CALALGGEADTQYF.

The chain recombines TRBV20-1 with TRBJ2-7, with TRBD2 matching over 9 bases. CDR1 is DFQATT, CDR2 SNEGSKA, per germline (reference sequence). With 2 bases clipped from V and 0 bases from J, the junction kept 11 bases outside the gene matches. There are 17 residues in the CDR3. The CDR3 sequence is CSARRFSGRGSSYEQYF. The CDR3 nucleotides are TGCAGTGCTAGACGGTTTAGCGGGAGAGGCAGCTCCTACGAGCAGTACTTC.

The J gene is TRBJ2-7, the V gene TRBV20-1; 12 positions match TRBD2. The CDR3 has 15 residues. The J segment lost 2 bases and the V segment lost 6 bases, leaving 8 bases of the junction unmatched. The germline V gene has CDR1 DFQATT and CDR2 SNEGSKA (reference sequence). CDR3 nucleotides: TGCAGTGCCACGACTAGCGGGAGTCTCACCTACGAGCAGTACTTC. Translation gives CSATTSGSLTYEQYF.

On this clonotype: Possible read error: a much larger clone is one base away. The chain uses TRBV7-3 and TRBJ1-1; no clear D. The CDR3 is 11 residues long. Trimming cost V 2 bases and J 6 bases, with 4 bases left between them. Germline CDR1 reads SGHTA; CDR2 reads FQGTGA. In DNA form, the CDR3 reads TGTGCCAGCAGCTTAGCTTCTGAAGCTTTCTTT. This encodes CASSLASEAFF.

This chain links TRBV9 with TRBJ2-7; D could derive from TRBD1 or TRBD2 (6 bases each). The CDR3 has 15 residues. V lost 0 bases and J 4 bases, leaving 14 bases between the germline ends. The V gene's germline CDR1 is SGDLS and CDR2 YYNGEE. The CDR3 spells CASSVGEWGAYEQYF. The CDR3 nucleotides read TGTGCCAGCAGCGTAGGGGAATGGGGGGCTTACGAGCAGTACTTC.

This chain uses TRBV6-1 with TRBJ2-1, with no clear D. With 5 bases removed from V and 5 bases from J, the gap between germline ends came to 10 bases. Germline values: CDR1 MNHNS, CDR2 SASEGT. The CDR3 runs 13 residues. Here the CDR3 reads CASSKTVNNEQFF. The CDR3 DNA reads as TGTGCCAGCAGTAAGACGGTCAACAATGAGCAGTTCTTC.

The CDR3 here is CASSPRGRGAEAFF. As DNA, the CDR3 is TGTGCCAGCAGTCCCCGAGGCAGGGGTGCCGAAGCTTTCTTT. The chain couples TRBV12-3 or TRBV12-4 to TRBJ1-1, with D tentatively TRBD1 (6 bases). V lost 5 bases to trimming and J lost 8 bases, with 18 bases between them. The CDR3 extends over 14 amino acids.

In this sample, this clonotype turned up many times. CDR3 sequence: CASSLQRYEQYF. DNA of the CDR3: TGTGCCAGCAGCTTACAGCGCTACGAGCAGTACTTC. This chain connects TRBV7-8 to TRBJ2-7, with D hard to call. V was trimmed by 2 bases and J by 3 bases, leaving 5 bases between them. The CDR3 sequence is 12 residues long. The germline gives CDR1 SGHVS, CDR2 FQNEAQ.